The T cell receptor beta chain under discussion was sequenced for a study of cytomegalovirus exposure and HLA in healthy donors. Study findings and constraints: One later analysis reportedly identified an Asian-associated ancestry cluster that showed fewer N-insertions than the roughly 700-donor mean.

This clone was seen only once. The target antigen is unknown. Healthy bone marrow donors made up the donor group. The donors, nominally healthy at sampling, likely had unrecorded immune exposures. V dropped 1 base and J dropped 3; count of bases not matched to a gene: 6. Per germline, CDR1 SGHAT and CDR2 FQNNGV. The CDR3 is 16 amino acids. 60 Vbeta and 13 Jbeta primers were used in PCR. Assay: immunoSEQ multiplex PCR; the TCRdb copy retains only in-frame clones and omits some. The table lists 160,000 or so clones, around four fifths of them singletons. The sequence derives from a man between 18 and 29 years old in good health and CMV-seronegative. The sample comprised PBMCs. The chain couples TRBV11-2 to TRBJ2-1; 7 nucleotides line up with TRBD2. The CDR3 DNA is TGTGCCAGCAGCTTAGCCCCAACTAGCGTCTACAATGAGCAGTTCTTC. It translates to CASSLAPTSVYNEQFF.